The TCR beta chain described here comes from a study of shared clonotypes between healthy human individuals. In the study overall: There were three CD4 naive, three CD4 memory, two CD8 naive and one CD8 memory plates per donor.

General observations from the study: What rarefaction showed was incomplete sorted-subset sequencing despite large depth. The four-donor shared clonotypes exceeded non-shared clonotypes in generation probability, with non-shared ones scoring lower.

Sequencing was at deep level. The table came from immunoSEQ multiplex PCR; TCRdb's copy has only in-frame clones and leaves some out. The repertoire holds some 2,400,000 clones, with nearly 97% as singletons. To note about this clone: Its antigen is not known.

Germline values: CDR1 SNHLY, CDR2 FYNNEI. Deletions cut 2 bases from V and 1 base from J, with 8 bases between. This CDR3 contains 14 residues. The sample taken for sequencing was naive CD4+ T cells sorted from blood. Stated subset: CD45RA+ positively selected. The V and J genes are TRBV2 and TRBJ1-1; no clear D gene. This receptor was identified in a man younger than 30 in good health. In DNA, the CDR3 is TGTGCCAGCAGTGAAACCGCTCAGAACACTGAAGCTTTCTTT. It yields the protein CASSETAQNTEAFF.